The 20 T cell receptor beta chains below come from one sample, sequenced in a study of early T cells in non-severe SARS-CoV-2 infection. TCRdb itself ran the 5' RACE reads through MiXCR, one entry per CDR3 protein. The sample has 75,000 to 100,000 distinct CDR3 sequences, 14% to 15% seen once. Sequencing input: whole blood. The receptors were gathered from an adult who was a healthcare worker with PCR-confirmed SARS-CoV-2 infection or an uninfected control (not recorded which).

There are a few counts of this clonotype. The chain uses TRBV6-2 or TRBV6-3 and TRBJ2-3, with D perhaps TRBD2 (5 bases). This CDR3 spans 15 amino acids. V lost 5 bases to trimming and J lost 8 bases, with 20 bases between them. The germline V gene encodes CDR1 MNHEY and CDR2 SVGEGT. CDR3 loop: CASSTGLRRGGTQYF. The CDR3 nucleotides read TGTGCCAGCAGTACGGGATTAAGGCGTGGAGGTACGCAGTATTTT.

This clonotype was seen ten or more times. The rearrangement links TRBV11-2 to TRBJ2-7; 8 bases fit TRBD1. The CDR3 runs to 14 residues. The ends lost 5 bases at V and 3 bases at J; junction bases unmatched: 6. The germline V gene encodes CDR1 SGHAT and CDR2 FQNNGV. CDR3 sequence (DNA): TGTGCCAGCAGCGCCAGACAGGGGATCTACGAGCAGTACTTC. It codes for CASSARQGIYEQYF.

This clonotype was detected many times. This sequence joins TRBV7-3 and TRBJ2-3, with D unclear. The germline V gene encodes CDR1 SGHTA and CDR2 FQGTGA. V dropped 5 bases and J dropped 5 bases, with 8 bases sitting between them. There are 12 residues in the CDR3. The CDR3 DNA follows: TGTGCCAGCAGCCCCGTGGGAGATACGCAGTATTTT. Translated: CASSPVGDTQYF.

The chain employs TRBV3-1 and TRBJ2-7, with D possibly matching TRBD1 (6 bases). Trimming left V 3 bases short and J 5 bases short, with 11 bases between. The CDR3 sequence is 13 residues long. Germline CDR1 LGHDT, CDR2 YNNKEL (reference sequence). The CDR3 DNA sequence: TGTGCCAGCAGCCATCACCAGGGGAACGAGCAGTACTTC. This encodes CASSHHQGNEQYF.

This clonotype was picked up a small number of times. V gene TRBV6-6 combines with J gene TRBJ1-3, with D possibly TRBD1 on 6 matching bases. The length of the CDR3 is 14 residues. V was pared by 5 bases and J by 4 bases, with 12 bases between. Looked up from germline, CDR1 is MNHNY and CDR2 is SVGAGI (reference sequence). DNA for the CDR3: TGTGCCAGCAGTCCAGGGGAGCTCGGAAACACCATATATTTT. Translating gives CASSPGELGNTIYF.

This clonotype was counted many times. The chain couples TRBV20-1 to TRBJ2-3; TRBD2 aligns across 8 bases. Germline CDR1 reads DFQATT; CDR2 reads SNEGSKA (reference sequence). The CDR3 is 14 amino acids. V dropped 3 bases and J dropped 4; count of bases not matched to a gene: 6. The CDR3 DNA is TGCAGTGCTAGTGGCGAGCGGGGGTCAGATACGCAGTATTTT. It codes for CSASGERGSDTQYF.

This clonotype was counted at least ten times. The chain couples TRBV7-9 to TRBJ2-3, with no clear D. Looked up from germline, CDR1 is SEHNR and CDR2 is FQNEAQ (reference sequence). Trimming cost V 2 bases and J 3 bases, with 0 bases left between them. The CDR3 covers 11 residues. This CDR3 is CASSLTDTQYF. CDR3 bases: TGTGCCAGCAGCTTAACAGATACGCAGTATTTT.

This clonotype was seen only a few times. V usage is TRBV28 and J usage is TRBJ2-7, with 7 positions matching TRBD2. The germline V gene has CDR1 MDHEN and CDR2 SYDVKM. J was trimmed by 2 bases and V by 10 bases; bases with no gene match: 8. The CDR3 consists of 13 residues. CDR3 sequence reads: CATYPSGTYEQYF. The CDR3 nucleotides are TGTGCCACCTACCCTAGCGGAACCTACGAGCAGTACTTC.

This clonotype was seen ten or more times. The rearrangement links TRBV5-1 to TRBJ2-5; D is undetermined. The CDR3 totals 13 residues. V lost 0 bases to trimming and J lost 5 bases, with 8 bases between them. The germline CDR1 and CDR2 sequences are SGHRS and YFSETQ. CDR3 sequence: CASSLEAWETQYF. The CDR3 region has the DNA TGCGCCAGCAGCTTGGAGGCCTGGGAGACCCAGTACTTC.

The chain links TRBV3-1 to TRBJ2-2; D remains unclear. Per germline, CDR1 LGHDT and CDR2 YNNKEL (reference sequence). With 1 base removed from V and 5 bases from J, the gap between germline ends came to 8 bases. This CDR3 has 14 amino acids. The CDR3 DNA reads as TGTGCCAGCAGCCAAGTTACTGGTACCGGGGAGCTGTTTTTT. It encodes CASSQVTGTGELFF. Using reference TRBV3-1 and TRBJ2-2 for the parts outside the CDR3, the full variable domain is DTAVSQTPKYLVTQMGNDKSIKCEQNLGHDTMYWYKQDSKKFLKIMFSYNNKELIINETVPNRFSPKSPDKAHLNLHINSLELGDSAVYFCASSQVTGTGELFFGEGSRLTVL.

The chain recombines TRBV27 with TRBJ2-5; D is perhaps TRBD1 or TRBD2 (5 bases each). CDR1 and CDR2 (germline): MNHEY, SMNVEV (reference sequence). Trimming left V 3 bases short and J 0 bases short, with 11 bases between. The CDR3 runs to 15 residues. The CDR3: CASSFRLGHQETQYF. The CDR3, as DNA: TGTGCCAGCAGTTTCCGCCTGGGACACCAAGAGACCCAGTACTTC.

CDR3 residues: CASGFQGAQYF. CDR3 bases: TGTGCTAGTGGTTTCCAGGGTGCGCAGTATTTT. The V gene is TRBV12-5, the J gene TRBJ2-3; TRBD1 might be the D (5 bases). The V gene's germline CDR1 is LGHNT and CDR2 FRNRAP. V lost 3 bases and J lost 10, with 8 bases in between. The CDR3 length is 11 residues. Drawing the rest from reference TRBV12-5 and TRBJ2-3, the complete variable domain is DARVTQTPRHKVTEMGQEVTMRCQPILGHNTVFWYRQTMMQGLELLAYFRNRAPLDDSGMPKDRFSAEMPDATLATLKIQPSEPRDSAVYFCASGFQGAQYFGPGTRLTVL.

A few counts support this clonotype. The chain is built from TRBV6-2 or TRBV6-3 and TRBJ2-7, with D possibly being TRBD1 (5 bases). CDR3 size: 13 residues. V was shortened by 6 bases and J by 4 bases, with 13 bases between the two germline ends. Per germline, CDR1 MNHEY and CDR2 SVGEGT. CDR3 sequence reads: CASSTTVAYEQYF. DNA of the CDR3: TGTGCCAGCAGCACGACAGTGGCGTACGAGCAGTACTTC.

V gene TRBV20-1 combines with J gene TRBJ2-1, with a possible D match to TRBD1 (7 bases). This CDR3 region has 15 residues. Germline V CDR1 and CDR2: DFQATT, SNEGSKA (reference sequence). V lost 5 bases to trimming and J lost 1 base, with 15 bases between them. In nucleotides, the CDR3 is TGCAGTGCTTTAGACAGGGAGGTTTCCTACAATGAGCAGTTCTTC. Translating gives CSALDREVSYNEQFF.

This clonotype was observed a handful of times. The genes are TRBV12-3 or TRBV12-4 and TRBJ1-1; D unresolved. The CDR3 contains 14 residues. Trimming cost V 6 bases and J 4 bases, with 15 bases left between them. CDR3 DNA: TGTGCCAGCAGACACCCGTCCTCGAGCACTGAAGCTTTCTTT. This codes for CASRHPSSSTEAFF.

The chain has TRBV20-1 and TRBJ2-2; the D is unclear. Germline lookup yields CDR1 DFQATT and CDR2 SNEGSKA (reference sequence). The CDR3 length is 13 residues. The V and J ends lost 4 bases and 2 bases respectively, with 8 bases between them. CDR3 sequence reads: CSANEANTGELFF. CDR3 in DNA: TGCAGTGCTAATGAGGCTAACACCGGGGAGCTGTTTTTT.

The chain has TRBV28 and TRBJ2-1; D might be TRBD1 (5 bases). Germline CDR1 MDHEN, CDR2 SYDVKM. The CDR3 consists of 14 residues. V was shortened by 6 bases and J by 8 bases, with 17 bases between the two germline ends. CDR3 nucleotide sequence: TGTGCCAGCAGCCTGTGGCAGGGTGGTTATGAGCAGTTCTTC. It codes for CASSLWQGGYEQFF.

The chain carries TRBV5-6 and TRBJ1-1, with D possibly matching TRBD1 (5 bases). CDR1 is SGHDT and CDR2 is YYEEEE in the germline V gene. This CDR3 contains 16 residues. Trimming cost V 4 bases and J 7 bases, with 23 bases left between them. Here the CDR3 reads CASSIPAATGRHEAFF. The CDR3 nucleotides read TGTGCCAGCAGCATTCCGGCCGCCACGGGACGGCATGAAGCTTTCTTT.

Only a few counts were recorded for this clonotype. V and J are TRBV2 and TRBJ2-2, with D perhaps TRBD1 (5 bases). In germline, CDR1 is SNHLY, CDR2 FYNNEI. The CDR3 is 14 amino acids. The V gene lost 9 bases and the J gene lost 3 bases, with 14 bases spanning the gap. This CDR3 is CARKLGRDTGELFF. As DNA, the CDR3 is TGTGCCAGAAAACTGGGGCGAGACACCGGGGAGCTGTTTTTT.

This clonotype was seen once. The chain uses TRBV10-3 and TRBJ2-7; D ambiguous. Germline V CDR1 and CDR2: ENHRY, SYGVKD. This CDR3 has 13 residues. Trimming took 4 bases from V and 2 from J, leaving 9 bases between them. In DNA form, the CDR3 reads TGTGCCATCAGTGGGAAGGGTACCTACGAGCAGTACTTC. Encoded protein: CAISGKGTYEQYF.